This TCR beta chain originates from a study of molecular identifiers for immune sequencing clone quantification. Study conclusions and caveats: Clonotypes topping 20 RNA copies carried over 97% of effector molecules but under 1% of naive ones.

As previously described, bulk TCR libraries were made using listed TCR primers. TCRdb re-called the PCR reads through MiXCR, storing one row per CDR3 protein. The table includes around 82,000 distinct CDR3 sequences, around 20% detected once. This clonotype was recorded at least ten times. Its cognate antigen is unknown. This receptor was identified in a human donor in good health. Some libraries in this study had Jurkat cell RNA spiked in. The sequenced sample consisted of naive CD8+ T cells from blood, with Jurkat cell RNA spiked in. Subset noted: FACS-sorted CD8+CD4-CCR7+CD45RA+ naive T cells.

The CDR3 spells CASSLVGQGAHEQYF. The DNA for the CDR3 is TGTGCCAGCAGCTTGGTGGGACAGGGGGCCCACGAGCAGTACTTC. The rearrangement links TRBV5-4 to TRBJ2-7, with 12 bases that match TRBD1. The CDR3 consists of 15 residues. Germline trimming cut 0 bases from V and 5 bases from J; bases unmatched to any gene: 3. Germline values: CDR1 SGHNT, CDR2 YYREEE (reference sequence). Using reference TRBV5-4 and TRBJ2-7 for the parts outside the CDR3, the full variable domain is ETGVTQSPTHLIKTRGQQVTLRCSSQSGHNTVSWYQQALGQGPQFIFQYYREEENGRGNFPPRFSGLQFPNYSSELNVNALELDDSALYLCASSLVGQGAHEQYFGPGTRLTVT.